Sequencing of this TCR beta chain was carried out in a study of T-cell memory formation after mild COVID-19. Study-wide background: Across donors, TCR clusters were largely donor specific. Study-level points and caveats: Contracting clones from day 15 to 85 had balanced CD4/CD8; later expanders favoured CD4+.

From 5'RACE with constant-segment primers came TCR alpha and TCR beta cDNA libraries that carried sample barcodes and UMIs. TCRdb used MiXCR to reprocess the 5' RACE reads, holding one entry per CDR3 protein. The sample carries 540,000 or so distinct CDR3 sequences, roughly 22% recorded once. In regard to this clonotype: Its specificity is unknown.

Germline-derived CDR1 and CDR2 are SEHNR and FQNEAQ (reference sequence). This CDR3 is 14 amino acids long. V was pared by 5 bases and J by 5 bases, with 12 bases between. The rearrangement links TRBV7-9 to TRBJ2-2, with a possible D match to TRBD2 (6 bases). This clonotype originated in an adult woman who had mild COVID-19 (a few samples of this study predate the infection). Cell type and time point are not known. Sequencing used PBMCs or a T cell subset sorted from them (not recorded which). The CDR3 is CASSESGRTGELFF. CDR3 sequence (DNA): TGTGCCAGCAGCGAATCAGGGAGGACCGGGGAGCTGTTTTTT.